The 10 T cell receptor beta chains listed next were all sequenced from one sample in a study of blood T cell repertoires in COVID-19. Libraries were prepared by immunoSEQ multiplex PCR; TCRdb keeps only in-frame clonotypes and omits some of them. The sample lists around 240,000 clones, 80% to 90% occurring once. Sequenced input: PBMCs or T cells enriched from blood (not recorded which). The source of these receptors is a woman between 50 and 59 years old who had recovered from COVID-19.

The rearrangement uses TRBV30 and TRBJ2-5; D possibly corresponds to TRBD1 (6 bases). Trimming shortened V by 3 bases and J by 1 base, and 9 bases separated the two germline ends. The CDR3 sequence is 13 residues long. The germline gives CDR1 GTSNPN, CDR2 SVGIG (reference sequence). The CDR3 region has the DNA TGTGCCTGGAGGAGACAGGTCCAAGAGACCCAGTACTTC. It translates to CAWRRQVQETQYF.

V and J are TRBV28 and TRBJ1-2; no clear D. Trimming took off 2 bases at V and 0 bases at J, with 7 bases between the two ends. Looked up from germline, CDR1 is MDHEN and CDR2 is SYDVKM. The CDR3 sequence is 14 residues long. The CDR3 reads CASSLIQTNYGYTF. CDR3 bases: TGTGCCAGCAGTTTAATACAGACTAACTATGGCTACACCTTC.

This rearrangement joins TRBV12-3 or TRBV12-4 to TRBJ1-2; maybe TRBD1 (5 bases). The CDR3 loop spans 13 amino acids. The V end was cut by 7 bases, the J end by 8 bases, with 17 bases between. CDR3 nucleotide sequence: TGTGCCAGCAATTCGGACATCTCCGAGGGCTACACCTTC. Its translation is CASNSDISEGYTF.

The chain combines TRBV28 with TRBJ2-7, with D unresolved. Trimming stripped 3 bases from V and 4 bases from J, with 16 bases between. The germline CDR1 and CDR2 sequences are MDHEN and SYDVKM. CDR3 length equals 15 residues. Here the CDR3 DNA reads TGTGCCAGCAGTTTCGTCAGGCGTGCCGGATACGAGCAGTACTTC. This translates into CASSFVRRAGYEQYF.

The DNA for the CDR3 is TGCGCCAGCAGCTTACAGGGATACTATAATTCACCCCTCCACTTT. Its protein product is CASSLQGYYNSPLHF. The chain combines TRBV5-1 with TRBJ1-6; weak D call: TRBD1 (6 bases). Deletions cut 2 bases from V and 3 bases from J, with 9 bases between. In germline, CDR1 is SGHRS, CDR2 YFSETQ. This CDR3 has 15 residues.

The rearrangement uses TRBV6-5 and TRBJ2-7; 8 bases fit TRBD2. Germline CDR1 and CDR2: MNHEY and SVGAGI. CDR3 length: 14 amino acids. Trimming cost V 0 bases and J 6 bases; bases outside gene matches: 4. The CDR3 nucleotides read TGTGCCAGCAGTTACTCTGGACTAGCTAGCGAGCAGTACTTC. Protein sequence: CASSYSGLASEQYF.

V gene TRBV5-1 combines with J gene TRBJ2-6; 11 nucleotides agree with TRBD1. Trimming removed 4 bases from V and 3 bases from J; junction bases left unmatched: 6. The CDR3 contains 17 residues. CDR1 is SGHRS, CDR2 YFSETQ, per germline. CDR3 sequence: CASSDGQGASGANVLTF. The CDR3 DNA reads as TGCGCCAGCAGCGATGGACAGGGGGCTAGTGGGGCCAACGTCCTGACTTTC.

CDR3 sequence (DNA): TGTGCCAGTAGTAGAGGGTTCGTTGAAGCTTTCTTT. This codes for CASSRGFVEAFF. This sequence joins TRBV19 and TRBJ1-1; D unresolved. Trimming took 4 bases from V and 7 from J, leaving 10 bases between them. The germline V gene has CDR1 LNHDA and CDR2 SQIVND (reference sequence). The CDR3 contains 12 residues.

This clone occurred a few times. This chain uses TRBV28 with TRBJ2-7; possibly TRBD1 for D (6 bases). CDR3 length: 14 amino acids. CDR1 is MDHEN, CDR2 SYDVKM, per germline. Trimming shortened V by 5 bases and J by 7 bases, and 18 bases separated the two germline ends. The CDR3 sequence: CASSLQGLTAEQYF. CDR3 coding DNA: TGTGCCAGCAGTCTACAGGGTCTTACCGCAGAGCAGTACTTC.

This clone was counted a single time. The CDR3 coding sequence is TGTGCCAGCAGTTATTTGACTAGCGGGAGAAAAGAGACCCAGTACTTC. It yields the protein CASSYLTSGRKETQYF. J is TRBJ2-5 and V is TRBV28, with TRBD2 identical over 12 bases. Germline V gene data show CDR1 as MDHEN and CDR2 as SYDVKM. The CDR3 covers 16 residues. Trimming at V came to 4 bases and at J to 3 bases, leaving 6 bases not matched to a gene.